Sequencing of this TCR beta chain was carried out in a study of T cells in localized non-small cell lung cancer. Overall study findings and caveats: A median of roughly 55 of the top 100 tumor clones appeared in adjacent lung, which was paired and uninvolved. Greater blood T cell density accompanied longer overall survival. Exceeding tumor, uninvolved adjacent lung had the highest T cell clonality. Because only a single region of the tumor was sequenced, heterogeneity remains possible.

As to this clone: Its antigen is still unknown.

Measured with immunoSEQ multiplex PCR; TCRdb has only the in-frame clones, and not every one. The profile shows 58,000 or so clones, almost 90% of them singletons. CDR3 length: 14 amino acids. The germline CDR1 and CDR2 sequences are MNHNY and SVGAGI (reference sequence). V lost 7 bases and J 9 bases, leaving 19 bases between the germline ends. Sample: peripheral blood, taken before any cancer treatment. The chain carries TRBV6-6 and TRBJ1-5, with D possibly matching TRBD1 (5 bases). The origin of this receptor is a woman aged 35-75 years with stage I lung adenocarcinoma. In DNA, the CDR3 is TGTGCCAGCAACTCAGGGATAGTTATTGGGCCCCAGCATTTT. The encoded protein is CASNSGIVIGPQHF.